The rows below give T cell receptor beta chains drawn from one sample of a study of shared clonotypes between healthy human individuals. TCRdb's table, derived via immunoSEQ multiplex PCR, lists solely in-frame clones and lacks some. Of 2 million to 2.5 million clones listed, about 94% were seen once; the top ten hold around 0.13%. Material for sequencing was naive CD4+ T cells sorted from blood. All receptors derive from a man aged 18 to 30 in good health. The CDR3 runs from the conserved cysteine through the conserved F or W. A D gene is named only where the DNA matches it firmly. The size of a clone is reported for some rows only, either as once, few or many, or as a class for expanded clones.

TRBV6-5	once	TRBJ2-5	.	TGTGCCAGCAGTTCGGGAGAGACCCAGTACTTC	CASSSGETQYF
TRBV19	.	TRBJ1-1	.	TGTGCCAGTAGTATAGAACCGGGGGCGGGCACTGAAGCTTTCTTT	CASSIEPGAGTEAFF
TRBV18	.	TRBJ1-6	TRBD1	TGTGCCAGCTCAGCAACAGGGGGCCTGAATTCACCCCTCCACTTT	CASSATGGLNSPLHF
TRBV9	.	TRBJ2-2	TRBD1	TGTGCCAGCAGCTCCCGACAGGGGGACACCGGGGAGCTGTTTTTT	CASSSRQGDTGELFF
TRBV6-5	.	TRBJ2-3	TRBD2	TGTGCCAGCAGTTCGGGGACTAGTAGGTTGGATACGCAGTATTTT	CASSSGTSRLDTQYF
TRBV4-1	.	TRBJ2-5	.	TGCGCCAGCAGCCCGAAGGGGAGGAAGGAGACCCAGTACTTC	CASSPKGRKETQYF
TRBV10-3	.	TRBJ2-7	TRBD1	TGTGCCATCAGTGGGACAGGGCAGGGCGAGCAGTACTTC	CAISGTGQGEQYF
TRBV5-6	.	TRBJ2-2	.	TGTGCCAGCAGCACCCCCTTAGATTACACCGGGGAGCTGTTTTTT	CASSTPLDYTGELFF
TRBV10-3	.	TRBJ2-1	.	TGTGCCATCAGCGACAGGGGGCTAGCGGGAGCTTCCTACAATGAGCAGTTCTTC	CAISDRGLAGASYNEQFF
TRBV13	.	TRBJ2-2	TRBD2	TGTGCCAGCAGCAGACTAGCGAGAAACACCGGGGAGCTGTTTTTT	CASSRLARNTGELFF
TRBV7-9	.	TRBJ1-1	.	TGTGCCAGCAGCTTCGCAGTGCGGACTGAAGCTTTCTTT	CASSFAVRTEAFF
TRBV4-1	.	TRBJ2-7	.	TGCGCCAGCAGCCGACCCTTGGGCGGGGTATCCTACGAGCAGTACTTC	CASSRPLGGVSYEQYF
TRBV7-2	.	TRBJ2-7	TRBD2	TGTGCCAGCAGCCGGACTAGCCGGGTCTACGAGCAGTACTTC	CASSRTSRVYEQYF
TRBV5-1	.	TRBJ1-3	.	TGCGCCAGCAGCTTAGTGCCATCCGCAGGAAACACCATATATTTT	CASSLVPSAGNTIYF
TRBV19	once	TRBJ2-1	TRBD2	TGTGCCAGTAGTGAGAGCGGGAGCGAGCAGTTCTTC	CASSESGSEQFF
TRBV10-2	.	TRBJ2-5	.	TGCGCCAGCAGTGAGTCCATTGTGGGGGGCTCCAGAGAGACCCAGTACTTC	CASSESIVGGSRETQYF
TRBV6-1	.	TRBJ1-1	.	TGTGCCAGCAGTGTTTCCGCGCAGGACACTGAAGCTTTCTTT	CASSVSAQDTEAFF
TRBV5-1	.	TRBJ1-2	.	TGCGCCAGCAGATTGGGGGTCGACGGCTACACCTTC	CASRLGVDGYTF